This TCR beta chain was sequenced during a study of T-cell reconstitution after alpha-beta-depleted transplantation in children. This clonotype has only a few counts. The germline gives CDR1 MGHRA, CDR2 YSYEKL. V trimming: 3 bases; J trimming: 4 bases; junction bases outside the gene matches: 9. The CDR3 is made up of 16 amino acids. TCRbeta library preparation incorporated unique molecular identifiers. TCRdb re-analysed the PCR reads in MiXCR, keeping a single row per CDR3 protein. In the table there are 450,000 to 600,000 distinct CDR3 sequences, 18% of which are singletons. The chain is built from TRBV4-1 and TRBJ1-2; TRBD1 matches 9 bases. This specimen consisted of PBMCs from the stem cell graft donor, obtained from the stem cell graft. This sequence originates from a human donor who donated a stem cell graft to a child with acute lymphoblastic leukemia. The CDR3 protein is CASSQPPGQGSYGYTF. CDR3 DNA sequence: TGCGCCAGCAGCCAGCCTCCGGGACAGGGCTCCTATGGCTACACCTTC.